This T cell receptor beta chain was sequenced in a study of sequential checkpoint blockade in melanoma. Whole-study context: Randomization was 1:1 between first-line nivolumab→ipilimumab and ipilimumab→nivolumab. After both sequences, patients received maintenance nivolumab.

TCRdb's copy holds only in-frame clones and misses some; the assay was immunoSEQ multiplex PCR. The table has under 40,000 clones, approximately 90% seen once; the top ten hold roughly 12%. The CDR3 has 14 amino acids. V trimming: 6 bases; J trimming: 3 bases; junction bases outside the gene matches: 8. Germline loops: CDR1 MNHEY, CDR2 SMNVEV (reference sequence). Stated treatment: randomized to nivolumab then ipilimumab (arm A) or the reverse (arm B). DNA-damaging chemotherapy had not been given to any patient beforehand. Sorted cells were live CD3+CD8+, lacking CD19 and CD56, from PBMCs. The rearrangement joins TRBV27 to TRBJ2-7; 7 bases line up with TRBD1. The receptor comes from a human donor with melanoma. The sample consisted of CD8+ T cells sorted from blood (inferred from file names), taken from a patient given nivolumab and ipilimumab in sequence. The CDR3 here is CASRIGRGFYEQYF. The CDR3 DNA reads TGTGCCAGCAGGATCGGCAGGGGGTTCTACGAGCAGTACTTC.